The rows below give T cell receptor beta chains drawn from one sample of a study of long-term antiretroviral therapy in people with HIV. The method was immunoSEQ multiplex PCR; TCRdb's version includes in-frame clones alone and lacks a portion of them. The table has about 27,000 clones, more than 75% seen once. Sequencing was performed on unsorted PBMCs, taken 0.5 years after starting antiretroviral therapy. These receptors were taken from a woman aged 40 to 49 with HIV. CDR3s include the opening cysteine and the closing phenylalanine or tryptophan.

v_gene	j_gene	len	CDR3aa
TRBV4-1	TRBJ2-7	15	CASSQKTGGSYEQYF
TRBV7-9	TRBJ2-7	16	CASSLSRDRGIYEQYF
TRBV7-2	TRBJ2-7	14	CASSPGTVNYEQYF
TRBV7-6	TRBJ2-1	13	CASSLGRAHEQFF
TRBV30	TRBJ2-4	17	CAWSSPGLTLAKNIQYF
TRBV15	TRBJ1-4	13	CATSRGLNEKLFF
TRBV28	TRBJ1-2	14	CASSSPGENYGYTF
TRBV6-5	TRBJ2-1	14	CASKIRDTYNEQFF
TRBV19	TRBJ1-2	17	CASSMSGQGPAPRGYTF
TRBV6-1	TRBJ2-1	16	CASSEEAGGVYNEQFF
TRBV9	TRBJ2-5	15	CASSAEGGPGETQYF
TRBV5-4	TRBJ2-2	17	CASSTSSGGLNTGELFF
TRBV5-6	TRBJ1-5	14	CASTRALSNQPQHF
TRBV11-2	TRBJ2-5	14	CASSPRGYQETQYF
TRBV19	TRBJ2-3	17	CASSPVTTTLGTDTQYF
TRBV2	TRBJ1-1	13	CASSEDRNTEAFF
TRBV7-9	TRBJ2-1	16	CASSTGTGAGFNEQFF
TRBV7-8	TRBJ1-1	15	CASSLGLSDNTEAFF
TRBV15	TRBJ2-7	15	CATSRDGTGAHEQYF
TRBV4-2	TRBJ2-3	17	CASSRGGSGGATDTQYF
TRBV7-9	TRBJ2-7	13	CASSSPGGYEQYF
TRBV9	TRBJ2-5	13	CASSGGYQETQYF
TRBV11-2	TRBJ2-1	17	CASSLLAGGPKVNEQFF
TRBV5-1	TRBJ2-5	14	CASSSQGSQETQYF
TRBV2	TRBJ2-7	12	CASRPGGLRKYF
TRBV6-5	TRBJ2-7	11	CASRDGYEQYF
TRBV7-2	TRBJ2-2	16	CASSWASGTYTGELFF
TRBV4-1	TRBJ1-4	13	CASAPRALEKLFF
TRBV2	TRBJ2-3	16	CASRDLSGGGGDTQYF
TRBV7-2	TRBJ2-3	19	CASSLGWDYQAISTDTQYF
TRBV6-5	TRBJ1-1	15	CASSYSITGDTEAFF
TRBV6-5	TRBJ2-7	15	CASSYRGHFSYEQYF
TRBV23-1	TRBJ1-5	18	CASSHSPPKQGTDQPQHF
TRBV5-6	TRBJ2-3	15	CASSRGLAGPDTQYF
TRBV5-1	TRBJ2-6	16	CASGQGGLSGANVLTF
TRBV5-4	TRBJ2-2	16	CASSPQGRGVGGELFF
TRBV5-5	TRBJ1-6	15	CASSLFRLENSPLHF
TRBV6-5	TRBJ2-1	16	CASSYSLTSGRNEQFF
TRBV5-1	TRBJ2-1	14	CASTLDRGVDEQFF
TRBV4-3	TRBJ1-2	14	CASSAHTGPYGYTF
TRBV2	TRBJ2-5	12	CASRTDQETQYF
TRBV28	TRBJ1-2	13	CASISGQGGGYTF
TRBV19	TRBJ2-6	16	CASSIVGISGANVLTF
TRBV5-6	TRBJ2-7	14	CASSLSDTTYEQYF
TRBV19	TRBJ2-3	14	CASRNRALTDTQYF
TRBV28	TRBJ2-1	15	CASSLEGGRGNEQFF
TRBV18	TRBJ2-2	15	CASTPYSPDIGELFF
TRBV28	TRBJ2-7	17	CASRAITGTSVLYEQYF
TRBV5-4	TRBJ1-3	15	CASSSGQGGGNTIYF
TRBV11-3	TRBJ2-1	15	CASSFPGQGYNEQFF
TRBV7-9	TRBJ1-1	13	CASSLREDTEAFF
TRBV5-1	TRBJ2-6	16	CASSVGPGSGANVLTF